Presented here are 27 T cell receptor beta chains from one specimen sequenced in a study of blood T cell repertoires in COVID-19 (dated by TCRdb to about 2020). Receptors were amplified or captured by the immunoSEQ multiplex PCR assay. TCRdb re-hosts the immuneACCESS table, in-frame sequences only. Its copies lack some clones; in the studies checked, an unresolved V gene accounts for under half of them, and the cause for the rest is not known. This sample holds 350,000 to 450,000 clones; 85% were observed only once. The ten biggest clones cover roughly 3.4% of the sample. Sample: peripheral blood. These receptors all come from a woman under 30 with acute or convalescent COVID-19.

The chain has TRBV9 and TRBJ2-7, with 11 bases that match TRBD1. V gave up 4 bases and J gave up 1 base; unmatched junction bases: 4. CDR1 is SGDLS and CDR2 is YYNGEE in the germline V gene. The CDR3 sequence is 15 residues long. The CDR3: CASSSGTGGSYEQYF. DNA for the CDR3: TGTGCCAGCAGCTCTGGGACAGGGGGTTCCTACGAGCAGTACTTC. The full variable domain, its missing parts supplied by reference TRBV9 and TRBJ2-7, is DSGVTQTPKHLITATGQRVTLRCSPRSGDLSVYWYQQSLDQGLQFLIQYYNGEERAKGNILERFSAQQFPDLHSELNLSSLELGDSALYFCASSSGTGGSYEQYFGPGTRLTVT.

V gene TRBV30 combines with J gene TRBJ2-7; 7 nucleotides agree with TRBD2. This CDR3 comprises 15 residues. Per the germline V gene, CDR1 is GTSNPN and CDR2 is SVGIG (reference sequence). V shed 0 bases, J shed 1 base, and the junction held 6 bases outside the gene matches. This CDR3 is CAWSVPGAGSYEQYF. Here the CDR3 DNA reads TGTGCCTGGAGTGTCCCTGGAGCGGGGTCCTACGAGCAGTACTTC.

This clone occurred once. The CDR3 sequence is CASSLAGAGTNEKLFF. CDR3 in DNA: TGTGCCAGCAGCTTAGCGGGGGCTGGAACTAATGAAAAACTGTTTTTT. The chain couples TRBV7-9 to TRBJ1-4, with a weak D call TRBD1 (6 bases). CDR1 is SEHNR, CDR2 FQNEAQ, per germline (reference sequence). Trimming removed 0 bases from V and 1 base from J, with 9 bases in between. CDR3 size: 16 residues.

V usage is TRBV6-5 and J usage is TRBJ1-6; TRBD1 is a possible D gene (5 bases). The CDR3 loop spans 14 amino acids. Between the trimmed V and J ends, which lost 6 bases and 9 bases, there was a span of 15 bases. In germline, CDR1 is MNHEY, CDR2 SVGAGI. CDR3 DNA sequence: TGTGCCAGCAGGGGGGGGTCAGGTAGTTCACCCCTCCACTTT. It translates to CASRGGSGSSPLHF.

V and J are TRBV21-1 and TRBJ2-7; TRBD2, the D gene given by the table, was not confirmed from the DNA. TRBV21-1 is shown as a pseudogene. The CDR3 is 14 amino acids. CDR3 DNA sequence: TGTGCCAGCAGCAAGGGACTAGGGTTTTCCGAGCAGTACTTC. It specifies CASSKGLGFSEQYF.

The CDR3 protein is CASSSSPGLLNEQFF. The CDR3 DNA follows: TGTGCCAGCAGTTCATCACCGGGACTCCTCAATGAGCAGTTCTTC. This chain uses TRBV5-8 with TRBJ2-1; D is perhaps TRBD2 (6 bases). Per germline, CDR1 SGHTS and CDR2 YDEGEE. Trimming removed 5 bases from V and 6 bases from J, with 18 bases in between. CDR3 size: 15 residues.

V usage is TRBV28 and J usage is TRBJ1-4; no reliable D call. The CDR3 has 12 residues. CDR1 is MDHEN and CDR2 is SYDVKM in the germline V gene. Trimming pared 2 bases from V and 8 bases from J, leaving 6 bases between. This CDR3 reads CASSLIREKLFF. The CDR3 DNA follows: TGTGCCAGCAGTTTAATTCGGGAAAAACTGTTTTTT.

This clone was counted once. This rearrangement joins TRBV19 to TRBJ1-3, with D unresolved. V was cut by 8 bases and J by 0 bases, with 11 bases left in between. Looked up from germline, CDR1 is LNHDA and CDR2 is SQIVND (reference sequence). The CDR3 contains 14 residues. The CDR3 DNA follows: TGTGCCAGTCTAAGAACGGGCTCTGGAAACACCATATATTTT. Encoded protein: CASLRTGSGNTIYF.

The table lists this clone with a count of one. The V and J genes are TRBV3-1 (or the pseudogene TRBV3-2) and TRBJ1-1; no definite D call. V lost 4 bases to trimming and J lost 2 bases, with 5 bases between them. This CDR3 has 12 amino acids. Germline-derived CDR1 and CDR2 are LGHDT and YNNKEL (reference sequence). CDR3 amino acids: CASSRGNTEAFF. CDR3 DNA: TGTGCCAGCAGCCGCGGAAACACTGAAGCTTTCTTT.

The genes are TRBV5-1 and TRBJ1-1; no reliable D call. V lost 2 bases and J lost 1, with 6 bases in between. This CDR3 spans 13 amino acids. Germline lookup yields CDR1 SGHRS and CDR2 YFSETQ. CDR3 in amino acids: CASSFTANTEAFF. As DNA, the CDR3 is TGCGCCAGCAGCTTTACAGCGAACACTGAAGCTTTCTTT.

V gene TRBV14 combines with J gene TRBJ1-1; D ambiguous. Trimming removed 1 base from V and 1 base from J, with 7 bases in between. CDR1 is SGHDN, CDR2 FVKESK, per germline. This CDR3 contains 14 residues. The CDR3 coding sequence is TGTGCCAGCAGCCAAGCAGGCTGGAACACTGAAGCTTTCTTT. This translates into CASSQAGWNTEAFF.

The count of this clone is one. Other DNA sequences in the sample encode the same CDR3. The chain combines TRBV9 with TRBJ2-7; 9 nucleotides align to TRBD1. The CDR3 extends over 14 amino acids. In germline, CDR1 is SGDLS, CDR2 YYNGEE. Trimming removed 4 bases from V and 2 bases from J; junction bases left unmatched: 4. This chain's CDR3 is CASSPRDRAYEQYF. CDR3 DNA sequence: TGTGCCAGCAGCCCGAGGGACAGGGCCTACGAGCAGTACTTC.

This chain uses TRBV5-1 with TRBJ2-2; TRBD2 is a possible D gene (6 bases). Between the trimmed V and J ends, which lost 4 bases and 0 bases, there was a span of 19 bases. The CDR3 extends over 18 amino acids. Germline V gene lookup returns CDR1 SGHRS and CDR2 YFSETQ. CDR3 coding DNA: TGCGCCAGCAGCCTCACCCTGGGGGGAGAGGCGAACACCGGGGAGCTGTTTTTT. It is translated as CASSLTLGGEANTGELFF. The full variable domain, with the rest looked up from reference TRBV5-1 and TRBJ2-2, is KAGVTQTPRYLIKTRGQQVTLSCSPISGHRSVSWYQQTPGQGLQFLFEYFSETQRNKGNFPGRFSGRQFSNSRSEMNVSTLELGDSALYLCASSLTLGGEANTGELFFGEGSRLTVL.

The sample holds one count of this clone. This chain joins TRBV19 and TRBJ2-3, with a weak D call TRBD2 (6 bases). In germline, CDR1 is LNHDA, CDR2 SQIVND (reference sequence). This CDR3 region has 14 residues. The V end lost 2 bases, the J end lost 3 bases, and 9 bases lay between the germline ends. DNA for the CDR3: TGTGCCAGTAGTATAAGTCGGGGGACAGATACGCAGTATTTT. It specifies CASSISRGTDTQYF.

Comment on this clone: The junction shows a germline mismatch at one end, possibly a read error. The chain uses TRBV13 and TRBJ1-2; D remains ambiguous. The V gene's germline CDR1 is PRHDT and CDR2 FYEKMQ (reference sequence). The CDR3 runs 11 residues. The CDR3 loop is CASSFWQDLHF. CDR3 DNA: TGTGCCAGCAGCTTTTGGCAGGACTTACACTTC.

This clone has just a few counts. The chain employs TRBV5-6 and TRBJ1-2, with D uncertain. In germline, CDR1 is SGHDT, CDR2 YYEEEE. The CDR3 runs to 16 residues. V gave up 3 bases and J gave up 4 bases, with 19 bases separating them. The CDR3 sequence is CASSSGGTAHLYGYTF. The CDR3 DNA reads TGTGCCAGCAGCTCAGGTGGCACAGCACATCTCTATGGCTACACCTTC.

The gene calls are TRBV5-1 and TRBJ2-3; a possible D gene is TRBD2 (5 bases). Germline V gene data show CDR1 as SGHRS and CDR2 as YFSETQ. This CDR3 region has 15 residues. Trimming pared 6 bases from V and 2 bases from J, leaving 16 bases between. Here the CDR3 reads CASTKDSSFTDTQYF. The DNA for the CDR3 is TGCGCCAGCACAAAGGACTCGTCGTTCACAGATACGCAGTATTTT. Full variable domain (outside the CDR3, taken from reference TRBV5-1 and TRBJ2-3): KAGVTQTPRYLIKTRGQQVTLSCSPISGHRSVSWYQQTPGQGLQFLFEYFSETQRNKGNFPGRFSGRQFSNSRSEMNVSTLELGDSALYLCASTKDSSFTDTQYFGPGTRLTVL.

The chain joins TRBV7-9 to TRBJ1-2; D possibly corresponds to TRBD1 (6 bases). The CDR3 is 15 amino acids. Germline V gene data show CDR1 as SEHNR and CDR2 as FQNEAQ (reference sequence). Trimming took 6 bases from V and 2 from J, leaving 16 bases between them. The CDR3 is CASRDRGGLNYGYTF. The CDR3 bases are TGTGCCAGCAGGGATAGGGGGGGTTTAAACTATGGCTACACCTTC.

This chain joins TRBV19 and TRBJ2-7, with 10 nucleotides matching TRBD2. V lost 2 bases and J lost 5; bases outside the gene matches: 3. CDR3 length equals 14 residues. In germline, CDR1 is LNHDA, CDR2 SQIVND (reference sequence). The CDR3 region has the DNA TGTGCCAGTAGTATAACTAGCGGGGTCGACGAGCAGTACTTC. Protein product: CASSITSGVDEQYF.

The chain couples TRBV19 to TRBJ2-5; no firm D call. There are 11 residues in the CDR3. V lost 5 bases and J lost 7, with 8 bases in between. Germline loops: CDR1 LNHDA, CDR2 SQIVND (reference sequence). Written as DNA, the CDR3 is TGTGCCAGTAGTGCCGACTTGACCCAGTACTTC. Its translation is CASSADLTQYF.

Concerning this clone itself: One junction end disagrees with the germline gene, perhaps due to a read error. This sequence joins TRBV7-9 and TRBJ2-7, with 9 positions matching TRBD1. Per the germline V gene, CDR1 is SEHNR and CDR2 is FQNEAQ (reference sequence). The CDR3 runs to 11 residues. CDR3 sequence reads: CASSLGDRVDF. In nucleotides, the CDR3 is TGTGCCAGCAGCTTGGGGGACAGGGTGGACTTC.

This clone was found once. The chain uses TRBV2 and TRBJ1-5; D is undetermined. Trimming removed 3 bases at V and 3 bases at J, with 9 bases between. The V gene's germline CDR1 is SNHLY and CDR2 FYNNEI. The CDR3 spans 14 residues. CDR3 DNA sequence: TGTGCCAGCAGTGAGACTTCGTTCAATCAGCCCCAGCATTTT. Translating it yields CASSETSFNQPQHF.

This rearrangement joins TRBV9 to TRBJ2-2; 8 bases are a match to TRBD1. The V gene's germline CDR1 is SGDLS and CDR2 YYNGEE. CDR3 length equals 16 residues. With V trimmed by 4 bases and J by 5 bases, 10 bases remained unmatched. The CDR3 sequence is CASSPRGQGGTGELFF. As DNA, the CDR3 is TGTGCCAGCAGCCCCCGAGGACAGGGTGGGACCGGGGAGCTGTTTTTT.

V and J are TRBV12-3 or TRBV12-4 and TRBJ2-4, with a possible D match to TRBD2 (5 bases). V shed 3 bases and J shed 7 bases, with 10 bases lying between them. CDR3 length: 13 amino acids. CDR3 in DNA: TGTGCCAGCAGTTTTACTTCGGGGAACATTCAGTACTTC. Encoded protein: CASSFTSGNIQYF.

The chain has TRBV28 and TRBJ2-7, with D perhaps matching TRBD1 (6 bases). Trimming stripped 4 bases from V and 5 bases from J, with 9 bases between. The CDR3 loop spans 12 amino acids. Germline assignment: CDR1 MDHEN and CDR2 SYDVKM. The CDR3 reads CASSYRENEQYF. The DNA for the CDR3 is TGTGCCAGCAGTTACAGGGAAAACGAGCAGTACTTC.

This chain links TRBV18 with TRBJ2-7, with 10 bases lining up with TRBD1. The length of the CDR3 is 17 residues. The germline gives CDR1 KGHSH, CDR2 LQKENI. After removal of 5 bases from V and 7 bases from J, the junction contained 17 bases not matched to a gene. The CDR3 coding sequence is TGTGCCAGCTCAAAACTAGGACCGGGACAGGGGAGTTTGGAGCAGTACTTC. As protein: CASSKLGPGQGSLEQYF.

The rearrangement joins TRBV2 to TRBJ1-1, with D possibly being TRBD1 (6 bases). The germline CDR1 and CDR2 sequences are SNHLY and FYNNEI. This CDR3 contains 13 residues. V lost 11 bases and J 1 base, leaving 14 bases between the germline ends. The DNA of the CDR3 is TGTGCCGGGAAGGGGGATTCGAACACTGAAGCTTTCTTT. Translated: CAGKGDSNTEAFF. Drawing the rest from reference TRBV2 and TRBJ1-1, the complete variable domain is EPEVTQTPSHQVTQMGQEVILRCVPISNHLYFYWYRQILGQKVEFLVSFYNNEISEKSEIFDDQFSVERPDGSNFTLKIRSTKLEDSAMYFCAGKGDSNTEAFFGQGTRLTVV.